The 11 T cell receptor beta chains given below trace back to one sample, sequenced in a study of lymphopenia after photon versus proton radiotherapy. TCRdb's copy holds only in-frame clones and misses some; the assay was immunoSEQ multiplex PCR. This sample has about 45,000 clones, with 65% to 90% found just once. The material was peripheral blood, obtained from a patient treated with photon-based radiotherapy. These receptors were taken from a man in his forties with gastric cancer.

This chain links TRBV14 with TRBJ1-1; D is unresolved. The V end lost 4 bases, the J end lost 1 base, and 7 bases lay between the germline ends. This CDR3 is 13 amino acids long. Germline CDR1 SGHDN, CDR2 FVKESK. The CDR3: CASSRKANTEAFF. The CDR3 nucleotides are TGTGCCAGCAGCCGCAAGGCGAACACTGAAGCTTTCTTT.

Here the CDR3 DNA reads TGTGCCAGCAGTTCCAGTTGGGGACAGGGGAACTACGAGCAGTACTTC. Its protein product is CASSSSWGQGNYEQYF. The chain recombines TRBV6-5 with TRBJ2-7; 10 nucleotides line up with TRBD1. There are 16 residues in the CDR3. Germline lookup yields CDR1 MNHEY and CDR2 SVGAGI. V lost 4 bases to trimming and J lost 3 bases; unmatched junction nucleotides: 9.

The V call is TRBV6-1, the J call TRBJ2-5, with a weak D call TRBD1 (6 bases). The better agreement between TRBJ2-7 and the DNA end casts doubt on the J call. The CDR3 loop spans 14 amino acids. Germline V gene lookup returns CDR1 MNHNS and CDR2 SASEGT. In DNA, the CDR3 is TGTGCCAGCCTGCTGGACAGTCCCTCCTACGAGCAGTACTTC. This translates into CASLLDSPSYEQYF.

CDR3 nucleotide sequence: TGTGCCAGCAGCTTAGCGCGAGGGACAGGGCCGCAGGGGGCAGATACGCAGTATTTT. Translation: CASSLARGTGPQGADTQYF. V gene TRBV11-1 combines with J gene TRBJ2-3, with 9 bases that match TRBD1. The CDR3 sequence is 19 residues long. The V and J ends lost 0 bases and 4 bases, in that order; junction bases with no gene match: 14. Germline CDR1 and CDR2: SGHAT and FQDESV (reference sequence). Based on the CDR3 plus reference TRBV11-1 and TRBJ2-3, the full variable domain is EAEVAQSPRYKITEKSQAVAFWCDPISGHATLYWYRQILGQGPELLVQFQDESVVDDSQLPKDRFSAERLKGVDSTLKIQPAELGDSAMYLCASSLARGTGPQGADTQYFGPGTRLTVL.

V and J are TRBV6-1 and TRBJ2-7; D uncertain. The V end lost 1 base, the J end lost 5 bases, and 9 bases lay between the germline ends. CDR3 size: 13 residues. Germline V gives CDR1 MNHNS, CDR2 SASEGT. CDR3 in amino acids: CASSEGLDNEQYF. In DNA, the CDR3 is TGTGCCAGCAGTGAAGGGCTAGACAACGAGCAGTACTTC.

This clone has just one count. The gene calls are TRBV4-3 and TRBJ2-5; the D is unclear. V was trimmed by 0 bases and J by 1 base, leaving 12 bases between them. Germline assignment: CDR1 LGHNA and CDR2 YSLEER. The CDR3 sequence is 16 residues long. The CDR3 region has the DNA TGCGCCAGCAGCCAAGATCGGGCGTACGGCCAAGAGACCCAGTACTTC. Encoded protein: CASSQDRAYGQETQYF.

The CDR3 loop is CASSSQGSNTEAFF. For the CDR3, the DNA is TGTGCCAGCAGCTCCCAGGGGTCGAACACTGAAGCTTTCTTT. The chain carries TRBV11-2 and TRBJ1-1; the D gene is possibly TRBD1 (6 bases). V lost 4 bases, J lost 1 base, and 10 bases lay in between. CDR1 is SGHAT and CDR2 is FQNNGV in the germline V gene. The CDR3 contains 14 residues.

This clone has just one count. The rearrangement joins TRBV7-2 to TRBJ1-1; TRBD1 agrees at 7 bases. Germline V CDR1 and CDR2: SGHTA, FQGNSA. Trimming took 4 bases from V and 1 from J; bases not matched to a gene: 3. CDR3 length: 14 residues. CDR3 in amino acids: CASSYQGGNTEAFF. The CDR3 nucleotides are TGTGCCAGCAGCTACCAGGGGGGGAACACTGAAGCTTTCTTT.

The chain has TRBV19 and TRBJ2-7; 9 bases fit TRBD1. The CDR3 is made up of 15 amino acids. The junction had 8 bases not matched to a gene; V was cut back by 5 bases and J by 3 bases. Per germline, CDR1 LNHDA and CDR2 SQIVND (reference sequence). CDR3 protein: CASSPTQGAFYEQYF. In DNA form, the CDR3 reads TGTGCCAGTAGTCCGACACAGGGGGCATTCTACGAGCAGTACTTC.

There are a few counts of this clone. This chain links TRBV30 with TRBJ1-1; 8 positions agree with TRBD1. The CDR3 contains 14 residues. Germline V gives CDR1 GTSNPN, CDR2 SVGIG (reference sequence). J was trimmed by 1 base and V by 5 bases; bases with no gene match: 6. The CDR3 is CAWGTDRANTEAFF. CDR3 DNA: TGTGCCTGGGGTACGGACAGGGCGAACACTGAAGCTTTCTTT.

The V gene is TRBV7-3, the J gene TRBJ2-3, with a possible D match to TRBD2 (6 bases). This CDR3 has 14 amino acids. Germline assignment: CDR1 SGHTA and CDR2 FQGTGA. Trimming shortened V by 5 bases and J by 2 bases, and 11 bases separated the two germline ends. In DNA form, the CDR3 reads TGTGCCAGCAGCCCCGGGGGTCACACAGATACGCAGTATTTT. Its protein is CASSPGGHTDTQYF. Looking up the rest from reference TRBV7-3 and TRBJ2-3 gives the full variable domain: GAGVSQTPSNKVTEKGKYVELRCDPISGHTALYWYRQSLGQGPEFLIYFQGTGAADDSGLPNDRFFAVRPEGSVSTLKIQRTERGDSAVYLCASSPGGHTDTQYFGPGTRLTVL.